This TCR beta chain was identified during a study of T cell responses to AZD1222 COVID-19 vaccine. Measured with immunoSEQ multiplex PCR; TCRdb has only the in-frame clones, and not every one. The data hold approximately 270,000 clones, with 85% to 95% observed a single time. This CDR3 region has 15 residues. Germline-derived CDR1 and CDR2 are PRHDT and FYEKMQ (reference sequence). Trimming cost V 5 bases and J 6 bases; bases outside gene matches: 12. Overall study results and limits: The span of vaccine-associated CD4 TCRs extended across spike, with dominance at 160-218 and 743-854.

On this clone itself: The antigen is unknown.

Sequenced here: peripheral blood, sampled 28 days after the second AZD1222 dose. This chain links TRBV13 with TRBJ2-7, with 8 positions matching TRBD1. This TCR came from an adult who received the AZD1222 COVID-19 vaccine. The CDR3 DNA reads as TGTGCCAGCAGCCCCCGCCAGGACAGGGTGGGCGAGCAGTACTTC. It encodes CASSPRQDRVGEQYF.